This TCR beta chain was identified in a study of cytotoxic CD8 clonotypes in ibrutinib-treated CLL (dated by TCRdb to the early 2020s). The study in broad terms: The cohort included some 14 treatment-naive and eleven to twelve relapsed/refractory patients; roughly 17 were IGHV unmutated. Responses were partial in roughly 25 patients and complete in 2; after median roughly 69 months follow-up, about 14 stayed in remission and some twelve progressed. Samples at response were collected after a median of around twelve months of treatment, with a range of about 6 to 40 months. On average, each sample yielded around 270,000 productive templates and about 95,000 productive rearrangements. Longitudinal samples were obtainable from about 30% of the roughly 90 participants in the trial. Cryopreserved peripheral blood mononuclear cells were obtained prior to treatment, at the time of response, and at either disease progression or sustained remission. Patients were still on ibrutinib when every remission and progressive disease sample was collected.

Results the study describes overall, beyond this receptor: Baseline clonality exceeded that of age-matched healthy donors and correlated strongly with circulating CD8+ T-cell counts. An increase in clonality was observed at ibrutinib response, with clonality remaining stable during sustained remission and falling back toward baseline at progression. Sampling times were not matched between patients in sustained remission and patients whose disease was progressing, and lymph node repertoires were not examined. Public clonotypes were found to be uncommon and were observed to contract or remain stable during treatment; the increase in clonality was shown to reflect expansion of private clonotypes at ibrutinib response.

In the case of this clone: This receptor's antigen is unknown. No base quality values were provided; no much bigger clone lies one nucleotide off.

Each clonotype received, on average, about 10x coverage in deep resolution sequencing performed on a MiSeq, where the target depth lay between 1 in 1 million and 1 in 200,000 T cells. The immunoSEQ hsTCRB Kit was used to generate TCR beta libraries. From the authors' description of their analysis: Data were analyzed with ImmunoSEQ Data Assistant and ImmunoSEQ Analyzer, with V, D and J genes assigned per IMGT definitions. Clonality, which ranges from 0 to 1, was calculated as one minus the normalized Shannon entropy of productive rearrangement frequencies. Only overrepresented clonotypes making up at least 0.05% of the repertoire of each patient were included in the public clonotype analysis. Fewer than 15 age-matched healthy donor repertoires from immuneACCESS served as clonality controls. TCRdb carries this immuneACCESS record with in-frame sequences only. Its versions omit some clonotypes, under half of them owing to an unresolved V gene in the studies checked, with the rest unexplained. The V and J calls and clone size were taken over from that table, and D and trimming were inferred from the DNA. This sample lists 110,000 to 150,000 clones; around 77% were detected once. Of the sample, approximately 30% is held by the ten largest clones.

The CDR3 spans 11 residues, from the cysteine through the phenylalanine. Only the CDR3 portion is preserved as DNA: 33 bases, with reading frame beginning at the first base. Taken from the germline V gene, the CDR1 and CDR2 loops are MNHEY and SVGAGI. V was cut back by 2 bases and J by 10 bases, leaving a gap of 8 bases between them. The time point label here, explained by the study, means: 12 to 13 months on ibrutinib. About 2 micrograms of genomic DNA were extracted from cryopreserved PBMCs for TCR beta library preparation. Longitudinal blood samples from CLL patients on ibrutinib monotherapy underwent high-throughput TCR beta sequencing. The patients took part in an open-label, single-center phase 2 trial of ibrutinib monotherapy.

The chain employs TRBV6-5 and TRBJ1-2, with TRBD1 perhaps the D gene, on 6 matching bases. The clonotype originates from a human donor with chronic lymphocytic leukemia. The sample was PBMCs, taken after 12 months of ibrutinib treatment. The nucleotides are TGTGCCAGCAGTTACCGGGGGGCCTACACCTTC. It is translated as CASSYRGAYTF.